A single sample gave rise to the 21 T cell receptor beta chains below, sequenced in a study of blood T cell repertoires in COVID-19. This table comes from immunoSEQ multiplex PCR, and its TCRdb copy is limited to in-frame clones, with some not included. The sample lists about 210,000 clones, approximately 86% occurring once. The sequenced sample was PBMCs or T cells enriched from blood (not recorded which). These receptors were collected from a woman younger than 45 who had been exposed to COVID-19.

The V and J genes are TRBV19 and TRBJ1-3; unclear D gene. CDR3 size: 11 residues. Germline V gene lookup returns CDR1 LNHDA and CDR2 SQIVND (reference sequence). V was trimmed by 5 bases and J by 10 bases, leaving 9 bases between them. CDR3 in DNA: TGTGCCAGTAGTTCGTCCGGGACCATATATTTT. Its protein product is CASSSSGTIYF.

This chain links TRBV18 with TRBJ2-3; tentatively, D is TRBD1 (5 bases). The CDR3 covers 16 residues. The V end lost 1 base, the J end lost 0 bases, and 11 bases lay between the germline ends. The germline gives CDR1 KGHSH, CDR2 LQKENI. DNA of the CDR3: TGTGCCAGCTCACCACGTGGGGCAGGTAGCACAGATACGCAGTATTTT. It is translated as CASSPRGAGSTDTQYF.

This chain joins TRBV5-5 and TRBJ1-1, with D possibly being TRBD1 (6 bases). The V gene lost 0 bases and the J gene lost 3 bases, with 9 bases spanning the gap. The CDR3 spans 14 residues. Per germline, CDR1 SGHKS and CDR2 YYEKEE (reference sequence). The CDR3 sequence: CASSLEHRDTEAFF. CDR3 in DNA: TGTGCCAGCAGCTTGGAACACAGGGACACTGAAGCTTTCTTT.

This clone was observed a single time. V gene TRBV3-1 (or the pseudogene TRBV3-2) combines with J gene TRBJ1-1; 9 nucleotides align to TRBD1. The junction had 11 bases not matched to a gene; V was cut back by 4 bases and J by 5 bases. CDR3 length: 16 amino acids. The germline V gene encodes CDR1 LGHDT and CDR2 YNNKEL (reference sequence). The CDR3 DNA reads as TGTGCCAGCAGCCGCCGACAACAGGGGGCCGGGACTGAAGCTTTCTTT. Protein: CASSRRQQGAGTEAFF.

The gene calls are TRBV2 and TRBJ1-5; D ambiguous. This CDR3 has 11 amino acids. The germline V and J ends were trimmed by 5 bases and 3 bases, with 2 bases remaining between them. The V gene's germline CDR1 is SNHLY and CDR2 FYNNEI. This chain's CDR3 is CASSLNQPQHF. CDR3 sequence (DNA): TGTGCCAGCAGTCTCAATCAGCCCCAGCATTTT.

The chain links TRBV5-1 to TRBJ1-6, with D hard to call. Trimming took off 0 bases at V and 9 bases at J, with 10 bases between the two ends. The CDR3 is 14 residues long. Germline V gene data show CDR1 as SGHRS and CDR2 as YFSETQ. The CDR3 DNA is TGCGCCAGCAGCTTGGGTAGTCTCCCTTCACCCCTCCACTTT. It translates to CASSLGSLPSPLHF.

V and J are TRBV19 and TRBJ1-2, with TRBD1 matching over 7 bases. The CDR3 consists of 15 residues. In germline, CDR1 is LNHDA, CDR2 SQIVND (reference sequence). V lost 8 bases to trimming and J lost 5 bases; unmatched junction nucleotides: 14. The CDR3 DNA reads as TGTGCCAGTTCGCAGGGGGAGGCGAGTAGGTATGGCTACACCTTC. This sequence encodes CASSQGEASRYGYTF. Looking up the rest from reference TRBV19 and TRBJ1-2 gives the full variable domain: DGGITQSPKYLFRKEGQNVTLSCEQNLNHDAMYWYRQDPGQGLRLIYYSQIVNDFQKGDIAEGYSVSREKKESFPLTVTSAQKNPTAFYLCASSQGEASRYGYTFGSGTRLTVV.

The chain uses TRBV6-6 and TRBJ1-6; D is unclear. The germline V gene has CDR1 MNHNY and CDR2 SVGAGI (reference sequence). V lost 4 bases and J 7 bases, leaving 17 bases between the germline ends. The CDR3 has 16 residues. CDR3 sequence reads: CASSLDPGMLNSPLHF. The CDR3 DNA reads TGTGCCAGCAGTTTAGACCCCGGGATGCTGAATTCACCCCTCCACTTT.

The genes are TRBV9 and TRBJ2-3; TRBD2 might be the D (7 bases). The germline gives CDR1 SGDLS, CDR2 YYNGEE. The V end was cut by 3 bases, the J end by 2 bases, with 13 bases between. There are 15 residues in the CDR3. The CDR3 loop is CASSAGGAVTDTQYF. As DNA, the CDR3 is TGTGCCAGCAGCGCGGGGGGCGCGGTCACAGATACGCAGTATTTT.

The chain has TRBV9 and TRBJ1-2, with D perhaps TRBD1 (6 bases). Germline V gene lookup returns CDR1 SGDLS and CDR2 YYNGEE. The CDR3 has 16 residues. Trimming took 0 bases from V and 3 from J, leaving 15 bases between them. Here the CDR3 DNA reads TGTGCCAGCAGCGTAGGTCGGTCCCAGGGGTACTATGGCTACACCTTC. Translation gives CASSVGRSQGYYGYTF.

The table lists this clone with a few counts. The V gene is TRBV5-1, the J gene TRBJ2-7, with 14 nucleotides matching TRBD2. The CDR3 covers 15 residues. With 4 bases clipped from V and 4 bases from J, the junction kept 4 bases outside the gene matches. Germline CDR1 reads SGHRS; CDR2 reads YFSETQ. The CDR3 region has the DNA TGCGCCAGCAGCGAGACTAGCGGGGGGGCGTACGAGCAGTACTTC. Translated: CASSETSGGAYEQYF.

The chain recombines TRBV11-3 with TRBJ1-4, with D perhaps matching TRBD1 (5 bases). The CDR3 totals 16 residues. Germline values: CDR1 SGHNT, CDR2 YENEEA. Trimming shortened V by 5 bases and J by 7 bases, and 20 bases separated the two germline ends. The CDR3 is CASSLPPGTRGEKLFF. Here the CDR3 DNA reads TGTGCCAGCAGCCTCCCACCCGGGACTAGGGGTGAAAAACTGTTTTTT. Full variable domain (remainder filled in from reference TRBV11-3 and TRBJ1-4): EAGVVQSPRYKIIEKKQPVAFWCNPISGHNTLYWYLQNLGQGPELLIRYENEEAVDDSQLPKDRFSAERLKGVDSTLKIQPAELGDSAVYLCASSLPPGTRGEKLFFGSGTQLSVL.

V gene TRBV10-3 combines with J gene TRBJ2-7, with a tentative D call TRBD2 (6 bases). This CDR3 comprises 13 residues. V lost 6 bases to trimming and J lost 1 base, with 10 bases between them. CDR1 ENHRY and CDR2 SYGVKD come from the germline V gene. The CDR3 reads CAIRQGGSYEQYF. Written as DNA, the CDR3 is TGTGCCATCAGGCAGGGAGGATCCTACGAGCAGTACTTC.

This clone was seen only once. The J gene is TRBJ1-1, the V gene TRBV13, with D possibly matching TRBD1 (6 bases). The V gene's germline CDR1 is PRHDT and CDR2 FYEKMQ (reference sequence). Trimming removed 5 bases at V and 0 bases at J, with 13 bases between. The CDR3 has 15 residues. The CDR3 region has the DNA TGTGCCAGCAGCCCCATACAGGGAGTGAACACTGAAGCTTTCTTT. As protein: CASSPIQGVNTEAFF. The full variable domain, its missing parts supplied by reference TRBV13 and TRBJ1-1, is AAGVIQSPRHLIKEKRETATLKCYPIPRHDTVYWYQQGPGQDPQFLISFYEKMQSDKGSIPDRFSAQQFSDYHSELNMSSLELGDSALYFCASSPIQGVNTEAFFGQGTRLTVV.

This sequence joins TRBV5-6 and TRBJ2-7, with TRBD2 matching 7 bases. Germline values: CDR1 SGHDT, CDR2 YYEEEE. The trim removed 0 bases at V and 3 bases at J, leaving 15 bases unmatched. This CDR3 comprises 18 residues. The DNA of the CDR3 is TGTGCCAGCAGCTTGGTGGCAGTTTGGGCTAGCGGATTCTACGAGCAGTACTTC. Translation gives CASSLVAVWASGFYEQYF.

CDR3 amino acids: CASSFSGQGPYYGYTF. DNA for the CDR3: TGTGCCAGCAGCTTTAGTGGCCAGGGGCCTTACTATGGCTACACCTTC. The rearrangement links TRBV13 to TRBJ1-2; D is possibly TRBD1 (6 bases). Germline V lookup: CDR1 PRHDT, CDR2 FYEKMQ (reference sequence). The CDR3 spans 16 residues. Trimming cost V 3 bases and J 3 bases, with 17 bases left between them.

This clone was counted once. The rearrangement joins TRBV5-6 to TRBJ1-2; 8 bases map to TRBD1. Trimming removed 4 bases from V and 6 bases from J; junction bases left unmatched: 5. The CDR3 is 13 residues long. The germline V gene encodes CDR1 SGHDT and CDR2 YYEEEE. Here the CDR3 reads CASSPGGLDGYTF. CDR3 bases: TGTGCCAGCAGCCCAGGGGGCTTGGATGGCTACACCTTC.

The J gene is TRBJ1-4, the V gene TRBV7-9; D might be TRBD1 (5 bases). The CDR3 has 15 amino acids. In germline, CDR1 is SEHNR, CDR2 FQNEAQ (reference sequence). V dropped 1 base and J dropped 7 bases, with 13 bases sitting between them. CDR3 DNA: TGTGCCAGCAGCTTAGAGAAGGGGCTCGGTGAAAAACTGTTTTTT. Translation: CASSLEKGLGEKLFF. Using reference TRBV7-9 and TRBJ1-4 for the parts outside the CDR3, the full variable domain is DTGVSQNPRHKITKRGQNVTFRCDPISEHNRLYWYRQTLGQGPEFLTYFQNEAQLEKSRLLSDRFSAERPKGSFSTLEIQRTEQGDSAMYLCASSLEKGLGEKLFFGSGTQLSVL.

This clone has more than one count but fewer than ten. The CDR3 nucleotides are TGTGCCAGTAGTACCCGGGGGGACACTGAAGCTTTCTTT. Translating gives CASSTRGDTEAFF. V usage is TRBV19 and J usage is TRBJ1-1; D is possibly TRBD1 (5 bases). Germline V lookup: CDR1 LNHDA, CDR2 SQIVND (reference sequence). The CDR3 contains 13 residues. The V gene lost 4 bases and the J gene lost 3 bases, with 9 bases spanning the gap.

The chain has TRBV12-3 or TRBV12-4 and TRBJ1-5; D unresolved. V lost 7 bases to trimming and J lost 7 bases, with 14 bases between them. The CDR3 has 13 residues. CDR3 DNA: TGTGCCAGCATCAAGGGAGGGATGCAGCCCCAGCATTTT. Encoded protein: CASIKGGMQPQHF.

The V call is TRBV7-6, the J call TRBJ1-1, with D unclear. The ends were cut back, 3 bases at V and 5 bases at J, with 7 bases in the middle. CDR3 length: 12 residues. Per germline, CDR1 SGHVS and CDR2 FNYEAQ. The CDR3 DNA is TGTGCCAGCAGCTTCCCGGGGACTGAAGCTTTCTTT. It encodes CASSFPGTEAFF.